This T cell receptor (beta chain) was retrieved from a study of regulatory T cells in long-lasting Graves disease. This clonotype was seen repeatedly, ten times or more. Arm-PCR of CDR3 regions and iRepertoire HTBI primers were used to build TCR beta libraries. Authors' methods: Identified across the samples were around 62 TRBV segments and about 15 TRBJ segments. TCRdb passed the multiplex PCR reads through MiXCR, listing each CDR3 protein once. The V and J calls were determined by TCRdb, not by the authors. The sample carries 300,000 to 400,000 distinct CDR3 sequences, 15% to 20% recorded once. Time point specified: persistent/refractory GD, antithyroid drugs over 5 years with positive TRAb. With RNA extracted from PBMCs as input, the TCR library was made. The TCR was taken from a female donor with Graves disease. The sequencing here drew on peripheral blood mononuclear cells (PBMCs), taken when the disease was refractory, from a patient treated with antithyroid drugs.

The CDR3, as DNA: TGCAGTGCCCACCCAGGAGGGCGAGAGACCCAGTACTTC. Protein: CSAHPGGRETQYF. V is TRBV20-1 and J is TRBJ2-5; weak D call: TRBD2 (6 bases). This CDR3 comprises 13 residues. Trimming removed 6 bases at V and 4 bases at J, with 15 bases between. Germline assignment: CDR1 DFQATT and CDR2 SNEGSKA (reference sequence).